The entry that follows covers one T cell receptor beta chain sequence. The antigen is unknown. These data belong to a study of cytomegalovirus exposure and HLA in healthy donors. Study results and caveats: When a later analysis compared HLA-associated TCR beta chains with equally common others, the HLA-associated chains turned out to be more clonally expanded and to have lower generation probabilities. Researchers catalogued roughly 150 TCR beta chains as cytomegalovirus-associated.

The primer mix had 60 Vbeta and 13 Jbeta primers. Measured with immunoSEQ multiplex PCR; TCRdb has only the in-frame clones, and not every one. The specimen's table records about 72,000 clones. Germline values: CDR1 GTSNPN, CDR2 SVGIG (reference sequence). The junction had 6 bases not matched to a gene; V was cut back by 2 bases and J by 5 bases. CDR3 size: 14 residues. This chain connects TRBV30 to TRBJ2-7, with TRBD1 matching over 10 bases. The origin of this receptor is a man in his forties in good health and CMV-seronegative. What was sequenced was PBMCs. This CDR3 is CAWSPGQGGNEQYF. CDR3 DNA sequence: TGTGCCTGGAGTCCCGGACAGGGGGGGAACGAGCAGTACTTC.